This T cell receptor beta chain appears in the sequencing data of a study of memory CD4+ T cells and cytomegalovirus serostatus. Across the whole study: Donors were healthy Belgian adults, under 10 CMV seropositive and around 24 seronegative.

The assay was immunoSEQ multiplex PCR, and TCRdb's table has in-frame clones only and misses some. The data show around 76,000 clones, with 78% seen just once and 2.5% to 3% held by the top ten. Single viable CD3+CD4+CD8-CD45RO+ cells were sorted as the memory CD4+ T cells. The TCR originated in an adult in good health and CMV-seropositive. Sequenced input: memory CD4+ T cells from blood.

This chain's CDR3 is CAWSALWGGEETGELFF. The DNA for the CDR3 is TGTGCCTGGAGTGCCCTTTGGGGGGGCGAAGAAACCGGGGAGCTGTTTTTT. The chain has TRBV30 and TRBJ2-2, with a tentative D call TRBD2 (7 bases). Deletions cut 1 base from V and 5 bases from J, with 20 bases between. The CDR3 spans 17 residues. The V gene's germline CDR1 is GTSNPN and CDR2 SVGIG (reference sequence).